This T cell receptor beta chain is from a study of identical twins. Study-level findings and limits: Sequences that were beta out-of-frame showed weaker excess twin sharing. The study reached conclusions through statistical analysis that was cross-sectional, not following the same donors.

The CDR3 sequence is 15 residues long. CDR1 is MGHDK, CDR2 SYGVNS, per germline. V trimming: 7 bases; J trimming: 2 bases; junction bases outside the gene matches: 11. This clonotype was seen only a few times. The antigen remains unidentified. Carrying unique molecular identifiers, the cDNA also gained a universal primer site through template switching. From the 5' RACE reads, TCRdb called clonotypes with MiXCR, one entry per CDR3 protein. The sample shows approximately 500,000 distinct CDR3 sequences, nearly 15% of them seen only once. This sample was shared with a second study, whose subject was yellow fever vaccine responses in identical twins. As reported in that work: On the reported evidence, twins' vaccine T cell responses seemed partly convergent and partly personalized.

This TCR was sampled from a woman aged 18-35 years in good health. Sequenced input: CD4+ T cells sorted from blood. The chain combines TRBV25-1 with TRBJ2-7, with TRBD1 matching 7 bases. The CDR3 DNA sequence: TGTGCCAGCACAAAACCCGGGACAGATACCTACGAGCAGTACTTC. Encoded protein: CASTKPGTDTYEQYF.